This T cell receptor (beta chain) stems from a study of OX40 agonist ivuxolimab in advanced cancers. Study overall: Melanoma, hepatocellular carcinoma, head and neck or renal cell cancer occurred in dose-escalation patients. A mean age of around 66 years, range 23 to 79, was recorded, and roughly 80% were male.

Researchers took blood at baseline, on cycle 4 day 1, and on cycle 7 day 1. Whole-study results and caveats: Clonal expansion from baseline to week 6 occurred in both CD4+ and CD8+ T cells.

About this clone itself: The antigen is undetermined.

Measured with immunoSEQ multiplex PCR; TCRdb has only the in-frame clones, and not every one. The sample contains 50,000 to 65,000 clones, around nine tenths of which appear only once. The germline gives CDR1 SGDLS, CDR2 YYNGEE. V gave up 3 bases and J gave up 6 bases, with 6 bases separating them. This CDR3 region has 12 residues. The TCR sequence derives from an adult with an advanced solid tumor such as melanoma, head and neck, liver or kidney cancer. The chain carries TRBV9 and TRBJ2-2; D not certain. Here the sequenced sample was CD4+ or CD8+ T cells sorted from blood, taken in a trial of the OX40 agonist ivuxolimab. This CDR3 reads CASSAGAGELFF. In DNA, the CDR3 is TGTGCCAGCAGCGCTGGAGCCGGGGAGCTGTTTTTT.